Sequencing of this T cell receptor (beta chain) was carried out in a study of cytotoxic CD8 clonotypes in ibrutinib-treated CLL. Trimming shortened V by 2 bases and J by 4 bases, and 17 bases separated the two germline ends. The CDR3 extends over 15 amino acids. The germline gives CDR1 GTSNPN, CDR2 SVGIG (reference sequence). Some clones are missing from TCRdb's copy, which holds only in-frame ones; the method was immunoSEQ multiplex PCR. The sample has more than 200,000 clones, just under 80% seen once. The rearrangement uses TRBV30 and TRBJ1-2; D not resolved. This receptor was identified in a human donor with chronic lymphocytic leukemia. Sequencing used PBMCs, obtained after 12 months of ibrutinib treatment. The CDR3 here is CAWSPQRRRLYGYTF. The CDR3 nucleotides read TGTGCCTGGAGTCCGCAACGGAGACGACTCTATGGCTACACCTTC. The whole variable domain, filled in from reference TRBV30 and TRBJ1-2, reads SQTIHQWPATLVQPVGSPLSLECTVEGTSNPNLYWYRQAAGRGLQLLFYSVGIGQISSEVPQNLSASRPQDRQFILSSKKLLLSDSGFYLCAWSPQRRRLYGYTFGSGTRLTVV.